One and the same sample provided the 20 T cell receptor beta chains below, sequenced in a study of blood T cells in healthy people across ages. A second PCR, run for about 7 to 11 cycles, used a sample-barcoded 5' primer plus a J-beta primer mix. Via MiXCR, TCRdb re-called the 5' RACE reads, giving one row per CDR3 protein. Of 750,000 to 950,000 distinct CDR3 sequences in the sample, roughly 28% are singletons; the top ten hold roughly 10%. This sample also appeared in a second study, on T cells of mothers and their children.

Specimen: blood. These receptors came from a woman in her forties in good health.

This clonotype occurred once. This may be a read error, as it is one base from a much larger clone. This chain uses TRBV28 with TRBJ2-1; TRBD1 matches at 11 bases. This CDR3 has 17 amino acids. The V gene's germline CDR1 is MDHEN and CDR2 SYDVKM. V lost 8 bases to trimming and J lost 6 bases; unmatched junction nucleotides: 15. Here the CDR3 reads CASRPRTGGIDCNEQFF. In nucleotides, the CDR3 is TGTGCCAGCCGTCCCAGGACAGGGGGCATTGACTGCAATGAGCAGTTCTTC.

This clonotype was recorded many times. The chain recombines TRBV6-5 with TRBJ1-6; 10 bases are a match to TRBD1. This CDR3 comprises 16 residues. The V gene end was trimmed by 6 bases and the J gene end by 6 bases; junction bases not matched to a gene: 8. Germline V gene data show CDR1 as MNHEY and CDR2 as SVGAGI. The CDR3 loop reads CASRTTGGLGNSPLHF. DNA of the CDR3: TGTGCCAGCAGAACGACAGGGGGCTTAGGTAATTCACCCCTCCACTTT.

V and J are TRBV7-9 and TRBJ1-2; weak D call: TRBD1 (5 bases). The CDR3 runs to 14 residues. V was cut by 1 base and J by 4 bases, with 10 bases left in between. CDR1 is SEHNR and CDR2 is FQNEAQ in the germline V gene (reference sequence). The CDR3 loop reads CASSLDQGSYGYTF. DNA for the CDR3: TGTGCCAGCAGCTTAGATCAGGGCAGCTATGGCTACACCTTC.

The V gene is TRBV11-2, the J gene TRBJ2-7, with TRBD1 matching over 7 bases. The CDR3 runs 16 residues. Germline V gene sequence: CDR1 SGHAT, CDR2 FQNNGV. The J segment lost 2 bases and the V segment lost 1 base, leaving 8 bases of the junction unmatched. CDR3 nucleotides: TGTGCCAGCAGCTTAGGTGTGACAGGGATCGCCTACGAGCAGTACTTC. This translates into CASSLGVTGIAYEQYF.

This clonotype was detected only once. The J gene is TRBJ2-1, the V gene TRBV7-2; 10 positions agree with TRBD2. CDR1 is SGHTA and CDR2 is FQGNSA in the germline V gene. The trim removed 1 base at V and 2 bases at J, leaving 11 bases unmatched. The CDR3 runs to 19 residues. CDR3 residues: CASSLVASGGADPYNEQFF. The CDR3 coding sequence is TGTGCCAGCAGCTTAGTCGCTAGCGGGGGAGCCGATCCCTACAATGAGCAGTTCTTC.

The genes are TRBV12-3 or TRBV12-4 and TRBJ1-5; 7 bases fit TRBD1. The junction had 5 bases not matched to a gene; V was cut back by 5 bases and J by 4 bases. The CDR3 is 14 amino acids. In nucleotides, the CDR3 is TGTGCCAGCAGTACACAGACAGGGAATCAGCCCCAGCATTTT. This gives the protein CASSTQTGNQPQHF.

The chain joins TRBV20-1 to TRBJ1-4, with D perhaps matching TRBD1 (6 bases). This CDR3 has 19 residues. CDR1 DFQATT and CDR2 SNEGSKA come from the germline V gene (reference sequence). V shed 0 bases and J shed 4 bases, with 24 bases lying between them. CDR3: CSARDRSPSQQGRNEKLFF. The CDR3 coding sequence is TGCAGTGCTAGAGACAGATCCCCGTCGCAACAGGGACGTAATGAAAAACTGTTTTTT.

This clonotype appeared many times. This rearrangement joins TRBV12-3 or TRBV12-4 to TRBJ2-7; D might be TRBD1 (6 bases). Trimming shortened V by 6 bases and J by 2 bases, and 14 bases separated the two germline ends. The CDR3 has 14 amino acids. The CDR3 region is CASSWGQPAYEQYF. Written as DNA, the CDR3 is TGTGCCAGCAGCTGGGGACAACCTGCCTACGAGCAGTACTTC.

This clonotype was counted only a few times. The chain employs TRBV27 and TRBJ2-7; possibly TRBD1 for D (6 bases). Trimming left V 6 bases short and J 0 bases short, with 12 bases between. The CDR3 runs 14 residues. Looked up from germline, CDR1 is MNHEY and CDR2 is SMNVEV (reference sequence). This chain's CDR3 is CASSQGHSSYEQYF. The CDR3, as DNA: TGTGCCAGCAGCCAGGGACACAGCTCCTACGAGCAGTACTTC.

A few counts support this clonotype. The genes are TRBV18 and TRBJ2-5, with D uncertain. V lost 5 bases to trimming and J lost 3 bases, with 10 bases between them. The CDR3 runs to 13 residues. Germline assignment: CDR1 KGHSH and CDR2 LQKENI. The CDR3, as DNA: TGTGCCAGCTCAGTACAGTTAGAAGAGACCCAGTACTTC. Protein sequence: CASSVQLEETQYF.

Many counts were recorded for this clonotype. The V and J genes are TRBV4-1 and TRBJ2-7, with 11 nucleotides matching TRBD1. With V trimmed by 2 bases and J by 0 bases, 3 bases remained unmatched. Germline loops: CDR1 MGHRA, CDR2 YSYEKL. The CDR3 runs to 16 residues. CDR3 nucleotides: TGCGCCAGCAGCCAACGGGGGACAGGGGGCTCCTACGAGCAGTACTTC. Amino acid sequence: CASSQRGTGGSYEQYF.

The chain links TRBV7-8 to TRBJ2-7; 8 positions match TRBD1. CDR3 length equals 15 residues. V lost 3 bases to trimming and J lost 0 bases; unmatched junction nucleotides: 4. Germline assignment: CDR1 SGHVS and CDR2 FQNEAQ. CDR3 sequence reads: CASSFRGPSSYEQYF. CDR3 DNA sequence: TGTGCCAGCAGCTTCAGGGGGCCTAGCTCCTACGAGCAGTACTTC.

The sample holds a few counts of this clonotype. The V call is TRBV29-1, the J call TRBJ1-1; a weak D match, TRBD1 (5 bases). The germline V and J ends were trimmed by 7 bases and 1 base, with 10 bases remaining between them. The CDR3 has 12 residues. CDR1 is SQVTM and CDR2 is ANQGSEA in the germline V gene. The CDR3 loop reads CSGGRANTEAFF. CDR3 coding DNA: TGCAGCGGGGGACGGGCGAACACTGAAGCTTTCTTT.

The CDR3 nucleotides read TGTGCCAGCAGCTACGACAGTTTTGGTAGCAATCAGCCCCAGCATTTT. Amino acids: CASSYDSFGSNQPQHF. The chain is built from TRBV7-2 and TRBJ1-5; maybe TRBD1 (5 bases). V was trimmed by 4 bases and J by 0 bases, leaving 13 bases between them. Germline values: CDR1 SGHTA, CDR2 FQGNSA. The CDR3 consists of 16 residues. The variable domain in full, with the rest retrieved from reference TRBV7-2 and TRBJ1-5, is GAGVSQSPSNKVTEKGKDVELRCDPISGHTALYWYRQSLGQGLEFLIYFQGNSAPDKSGLPSDRFSAERTGGSVSTLTIQRTQQEDSAVYLCASSYDSFGSNQPQHFGDGTRLSIL.

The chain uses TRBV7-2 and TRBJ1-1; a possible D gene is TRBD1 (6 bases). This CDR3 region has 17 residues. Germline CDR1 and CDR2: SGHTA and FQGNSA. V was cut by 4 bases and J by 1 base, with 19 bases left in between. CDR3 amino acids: CASSSQRGVLGNTEAFF. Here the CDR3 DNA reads TGTGCCAGCAGCTCCCAGAGGGGGGTATTGGGGAACACTGAAGCTTTCTTT.

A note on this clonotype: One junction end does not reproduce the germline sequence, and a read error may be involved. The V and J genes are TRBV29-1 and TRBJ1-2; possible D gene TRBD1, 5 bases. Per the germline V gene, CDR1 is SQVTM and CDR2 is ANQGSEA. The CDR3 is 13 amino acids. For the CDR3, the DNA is TGCAGCGTTGAAGATGGCGGGGGAAGTGGCTCCACCTTC. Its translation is CSVEDGGGSGSTF.

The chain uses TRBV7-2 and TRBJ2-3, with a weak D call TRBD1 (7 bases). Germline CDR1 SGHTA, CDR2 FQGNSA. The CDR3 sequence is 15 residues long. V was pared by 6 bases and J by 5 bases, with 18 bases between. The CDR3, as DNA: TGTGCCAGCAGACGACAGGGAGGCGAGGGAGATACGCAGTATTTT. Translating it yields CASRRQGGEGDTQYF.

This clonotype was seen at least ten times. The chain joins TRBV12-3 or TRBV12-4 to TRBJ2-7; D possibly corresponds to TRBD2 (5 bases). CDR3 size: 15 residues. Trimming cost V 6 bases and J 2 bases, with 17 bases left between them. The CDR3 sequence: CASSPRGSYTYEQYF. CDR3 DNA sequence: TGTGCCAGCAGCCCCCGGGGTAGCTATACCTACGAGCAGTACTTC.

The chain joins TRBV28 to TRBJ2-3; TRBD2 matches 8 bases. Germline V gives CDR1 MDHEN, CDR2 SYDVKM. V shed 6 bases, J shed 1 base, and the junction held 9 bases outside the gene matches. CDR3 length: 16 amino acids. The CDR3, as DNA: TGTGCCAGCAGCCGAGGTGGTAGCGGGGGCACAGATACGCAGTATTTT. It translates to CASSRGGSGGTDTQYF.

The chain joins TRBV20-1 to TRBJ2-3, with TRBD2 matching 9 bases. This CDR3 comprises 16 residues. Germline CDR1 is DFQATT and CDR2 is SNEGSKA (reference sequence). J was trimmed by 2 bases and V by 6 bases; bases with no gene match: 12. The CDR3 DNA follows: TGCAGTGCCCAAAGGTTTGCTAGCGGGAACACAGATACGCAGTATTTT. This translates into CSAQRFASGNTDTQYF.